This T cell receptor beta chain was found in a study of T cells in Graves' hyperthyroidism and ophthalmopathy. CDR1 is DFQATT, CDR2 SNEGSKA, per germline (reference sequence). This CDR3 comprises 16 residues. V was clipped by 0 bases and J by 0 bases, with 14 bases between them. Investigators excluded patients with uncontrolled infection, other autoimmune disease, pregnancy or lactation. RNA transcripts were the template for amplifying TCR beta CDR3 regions. The HTBI primer set served for first-round RT-PCR of the TCR CDR3. TCRdb itself ran the multiplex PCR reads through MiXCR, one entry per CDR3 protein. The sample gives hundreds of thousands of distinct CDR3 sequences, less than 15% of which show up once; approximately 15% is in the top ten. This clonotype came up many times.

The TCR was taken from a woman aged 40 to 49 with Graves' hyperthyroidism. The rearrangement links TRBV20-1 to TRBJ1-1; D unclear. Sequenced: blood. CDR3 nucleotide sequence: TGCAGTGCTAGAGATACCCGGCAGAAAGTGAACACTGAAGCTTTCTTT. Protein product: CSARDTRQKVNTEAFF.